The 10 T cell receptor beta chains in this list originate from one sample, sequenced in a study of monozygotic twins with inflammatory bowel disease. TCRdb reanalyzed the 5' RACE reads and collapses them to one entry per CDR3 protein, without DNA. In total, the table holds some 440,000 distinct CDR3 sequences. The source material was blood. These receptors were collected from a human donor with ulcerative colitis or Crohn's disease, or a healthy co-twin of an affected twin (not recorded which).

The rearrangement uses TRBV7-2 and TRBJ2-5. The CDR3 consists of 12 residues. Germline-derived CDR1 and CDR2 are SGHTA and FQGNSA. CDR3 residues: CASSTHGETQYF.

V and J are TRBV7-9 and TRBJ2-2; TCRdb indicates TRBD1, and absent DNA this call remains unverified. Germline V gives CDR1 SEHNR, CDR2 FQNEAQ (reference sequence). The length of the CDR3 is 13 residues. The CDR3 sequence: CASSFDSIGELFF.

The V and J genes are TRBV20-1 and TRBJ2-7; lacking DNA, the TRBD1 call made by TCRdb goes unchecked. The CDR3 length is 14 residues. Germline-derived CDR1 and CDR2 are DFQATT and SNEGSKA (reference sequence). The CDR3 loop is CSAFDRDRGYEQYF.

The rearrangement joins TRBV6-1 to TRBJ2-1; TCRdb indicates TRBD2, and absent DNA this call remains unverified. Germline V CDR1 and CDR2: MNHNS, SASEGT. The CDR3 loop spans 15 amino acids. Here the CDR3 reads CASGPTAVGVNEQFF.

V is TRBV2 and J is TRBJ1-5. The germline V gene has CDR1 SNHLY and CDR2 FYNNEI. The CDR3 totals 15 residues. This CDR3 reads CASSDEGLSNQPQHF.

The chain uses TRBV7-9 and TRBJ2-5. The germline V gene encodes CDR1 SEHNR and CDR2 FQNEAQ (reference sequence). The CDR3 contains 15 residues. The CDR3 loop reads CASSLEAIQQETQYF.

Here the CDR3 reads CASSKWTVANYGYTF. The rearrangement joins TRBV11-2 to TRBJ1-2; TCRdb's D call, TRBD1, is unchecked because there is no DNA. CDR3 length equals 15 residues. Germline-derived CDR1 and CDR2 are SGHAT and FQNNGV.

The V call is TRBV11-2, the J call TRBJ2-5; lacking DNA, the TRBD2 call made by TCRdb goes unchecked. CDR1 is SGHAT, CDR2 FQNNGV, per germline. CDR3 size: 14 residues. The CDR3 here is CASSPRLNQETQYF.

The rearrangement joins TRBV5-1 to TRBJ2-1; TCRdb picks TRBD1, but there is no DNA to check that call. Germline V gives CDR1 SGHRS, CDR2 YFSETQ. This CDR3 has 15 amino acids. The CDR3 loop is CASSLGQQLYNEQFF.

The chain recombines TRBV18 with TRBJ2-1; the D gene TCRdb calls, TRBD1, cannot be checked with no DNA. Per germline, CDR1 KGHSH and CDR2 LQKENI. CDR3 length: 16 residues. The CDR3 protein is CASSPPEQGARNEQFF.